Listed below are T cell receptor beta chains from one sample, sequenced in a study of blood T cell repertoires in COVID-19. Profiling relied on immunoSEQ multiplex PCR, and the TCRdb table lists in-frame clones only, not all of them. The table lists about 150,000 clones, about 89% of them singletons. Sequencing input: peripheral blood. These receptors all stem from an elderly man with acute or convalescent COVID-19. Both conserved end residues are part of each CDR3. The order of the fields is CDR3 protein, CDR3 DNA, J gene, V gene, D gene, clone size. A D gene is named only where the DNA matches it firmly. Size is stated for part of the rows, as once, few or many counts, or as a class when the clone is expanded.

cdr3_aa: CASSLVTGGAGELFF
cdr3_nt: TGCGCCAGCAGCTTGGTTACGGGAGGGGCCGGGGAGCTGTTTTTT
j_call: TRBJ2-2
v_call: TRBV5-1
d_call: TRBD2
clone_size: once

cdr3_aa: CASSRTSGSADTQYF
cdr3_nt: TGTGCCAGCAGCAGGACTAGCGGGAGTGCAGATACGCAGTATTTT
j_call: TRBJ2-3
v_call: TRBV7-9
d_call: TRBD2
clone_size: NA

cdr3_aa: CASSNRDRNSPLHF
cdr3_nt: TGTGCCAGCAGCAACCGGGACAGAAATTCACCCCTCCACTTT
j_call: TRBJ1-6
v_call: TRBV6-5
d_call: TRBD1
clone_size: once

cdr3_aa: CASSGRLKGAHTGELFF
cdr3_nt: TGTGCCAGCAGTGGACGGTTGAAGGGAGCTCACACCGGGGAGCTGTTTTTT
j_call: TRBJ2-2
v_call: TRBV28
d_call: NA
clone_size: few

cdr3_aa: CATAGQPGDTQYF
cdr3_nt: TGTGCCACCGCCGGACAGCCAGGGGATACGCAGTATTTT
j_call: TRBJ2-3
v_call: TRBV7-3
d_call: NA
clone_size: NA

cdr3_aa: CASSLSLQPSSGANVLTF
cdr3_nt: TGTGCCAGCAGCTTGTCGTTACAGCCTTCCTCTGGGGCCAACGTCCTGACTTTC
j_call: TRBJ2-6
v_call: TRBV5-4
d_call: NA
clone_size: NA

cdr3_aa: CASSLIQGRGTGYTF
cdr3_nt: TGTGCCAGCAGCTTAATCCAGGGCCGCGGCACTGGCTACACCTTC
j_call: TRBJ1-2
v_call: TRBV7-9
d_call: NA
clone_size: NA

cdr3_aa: CASSQEGQGVGSPLHF
cdr3_nt: TGCGCCAGCAGCCAAGAGGGACAGGGGGTAGGATCACCCCTCCACTTT
j_call: TRBJ1-6
v_call: TRBV4-1
d_call: TRBD1
clone_size: NA

cdr3_aa: CASSLSGTSGSYNEQFF
cdr3_nt: TGTGCCAGTAGTCTCAGCGGGACTAGCGGATCCTACAATGAGCAGTTCTTC
j_call: TRBJ2-1
v_call: TRBV19
d_call: TRBD2
clone_size: NA

cdr3_aa: CASSLGLAGGYTDTQYF
cdr3_nt: TGTGCCAGCAGTTTAGGACTAGCGGGAGGTTACACAGATACGCAGTATTTT
j_call: TRBJ2-3
v_call: TRBV28
d_call: TRBD2
clone_size: NA

cdr3_aa: CASSLGRGAYGYTF
cdr3_nt: TGTGCCAGCAGCTTGGGCAGGGGGGCCTATGGCTACACCTTC
j_call: TRBJ1-2
v_call: TRBV5-8
d_call: TRBD1
clone_size: NA

cdr3_aa: CASGSPTGGQEKLFF
cdr3_nt: TGTGCCAGCGGATCGCCGACAGGGGGACAAGAAAAACTGTTTTTT
j_call: TRBJ1-4
v_call: TRBV28
d_call: TRBD1
clone_size: NA

cdr3_aa: CASSSDRLGYQPQHF
cdr3_nt: TGTGCCAGCAGCTCGGACAGGTTAGGATATCAGCCCCAGCATTTT
j_call: TRBJ1-5
v_call: TRBV11-2
d_call: TRBD1
clone_size: NA

cdr3_aa: CASSFGQGGTQYF
cdr3_nt: TGTGCCAGCAGCTTCGGACAGGGCGGGACCCAGTACTTC
j_call: TRBJ2-5
v_call: TRBV7-2
d_call: TRBD1
clone_size: once

cdr3_aa: CAWSEGLVEGETQYF
cdr3_nt: TGTGCCTGGAGTGAGGGACTAGTGGAAGGAGAGACCCAGTACTTC
j_call: TRBJ2-5
v_call: TRBV30
d_call: TRBD2
clone_size: NA

cdr3_aa: CASSFLVQGKETQYF
cdr3_nt: TGTGCCAGCAGTTTTCTCGTTCAGGGAAAAGAGACCCAGTACTTC
j_call: TRBJ2-5
v_call: TRBV28
d_call: NA
clone_size: NA